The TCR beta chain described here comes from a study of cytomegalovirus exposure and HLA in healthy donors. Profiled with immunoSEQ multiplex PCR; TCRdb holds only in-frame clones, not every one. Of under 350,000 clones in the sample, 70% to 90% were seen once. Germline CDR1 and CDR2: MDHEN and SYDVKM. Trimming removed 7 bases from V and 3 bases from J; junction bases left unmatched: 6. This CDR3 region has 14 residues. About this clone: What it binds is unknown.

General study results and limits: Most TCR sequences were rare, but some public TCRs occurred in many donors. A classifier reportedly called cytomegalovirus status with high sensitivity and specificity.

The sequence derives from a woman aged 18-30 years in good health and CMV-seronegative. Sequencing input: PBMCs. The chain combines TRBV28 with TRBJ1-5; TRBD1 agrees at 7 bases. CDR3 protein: CASTWTGNNQPQHF. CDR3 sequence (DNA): TGTGCCAGCACCTGGACAGGCAACAATCAGCCCCAGCATTTT.